This T cell receptor beta chain was retrieved from a study of shared clonotypes between healthy human individuals. Study-level points and caveats: Estimated richness values were generally larger in naive subsets than in memory subsets.

The CDR3 loop spans 13 amino acids. V lost 0 bases to trimming and J lost 2 bases, with 5 bases between them. The V gene's germline CDR1 is MGHRA and CDR2 YSYEKL. Method: immunoSEQ multiplex PCR; TCRdb's copy keeps in-frame clones and lacks some. The table lists fewer than 100,000 clones, approximately 61% of them singletons. The healthy adult donors were HIV-negative and reported no recent acute infections or vaccinations. Remarks on this clone: What it recognizes is unknown.

The sample taken for sequencing was memory CD8+ T cells sorted from blood. Subset described: CD45RO+ cells pooled with CCR7-negative TemRA cells. The V gene is TRBV4-1, the J gene TRBJ2-7; D not certain. The source is a man aged 25-40 years in good health. The chain's CDR3 is CASSQDAAYEQYF. The CDR3 nucleotides are TGCGCCAGCAGCCAAGATGCGGCCTACGAGCAGTACTTC.